A single T cell receptor beta chain is shown here with its context. Methods used by the authors: Amplification with reference gene primers provided the estimates of nucleated cell counts. Method: immunoSEQ multiplex PCR; TCRdb's copy keeps in-frame clones and lacks some. V and J calls and clone size come straight from that table; D and trimming were deduced from the DNA. In the table there are about 470,000 clones, 75% to 90% of which are singletons. V was pared by 2 bases and J by 7 bases, with 14 bases of the junction left unmatched. This CDR3 has 17 residues. Per the germline V gene, CDR1 is SGHNT and CDR2 is YYREEE (reference sequence). The record originates from a study of blood T cell repertoires in COVID-19.

Sequencing was performed on PBMCs or T cells enriched from blood (not recorded which). This TCR came from a woman younger than 35 who had recovered from COVID-19. The V and J genes are TRBV5-4 and TRBJ1-4, with 7 nucleotides matching TRBD1. The CDR3 reads CASSLGRATGDGEKLFF. Here the CDR3 DNA reads TGTGCCAGCAGCTTAGGAAGGGCTACAGGGGATGGTGAAAAACTGTTTTTT.